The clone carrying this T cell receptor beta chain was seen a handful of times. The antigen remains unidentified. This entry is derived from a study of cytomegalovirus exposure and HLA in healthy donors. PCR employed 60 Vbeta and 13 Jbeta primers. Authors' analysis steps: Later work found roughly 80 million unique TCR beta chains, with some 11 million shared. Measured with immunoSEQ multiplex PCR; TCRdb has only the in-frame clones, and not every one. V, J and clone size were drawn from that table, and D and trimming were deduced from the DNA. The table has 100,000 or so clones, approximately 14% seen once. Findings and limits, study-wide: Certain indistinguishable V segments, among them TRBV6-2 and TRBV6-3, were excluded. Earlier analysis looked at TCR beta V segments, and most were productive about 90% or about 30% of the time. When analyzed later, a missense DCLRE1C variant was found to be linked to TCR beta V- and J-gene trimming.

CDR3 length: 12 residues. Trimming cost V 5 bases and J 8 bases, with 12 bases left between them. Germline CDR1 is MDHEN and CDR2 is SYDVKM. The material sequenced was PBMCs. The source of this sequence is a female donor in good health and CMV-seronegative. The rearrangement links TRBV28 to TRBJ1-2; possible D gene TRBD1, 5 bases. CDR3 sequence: CASSLPGGGYTF. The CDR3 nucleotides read TGTGCCAGCAGTCTCCCGGGGGGGGGCTACACCTTC.